The 18 T cell receptor beta chains below were found in one sample sequenced in a study of blood T cell repertoires in COVID-19. The repertoire was sequenced with immunoSEQ multiplex PCR; TCRdb's copy has only in-frame clones and lacks some. The sample holds 200,000 to 300,000 clones, roughly nine tenths seen once. The specimen sequenced was PBMCs or T cells enriched from blood (not recorded which). The receptors stem from a young woman who had recovered from COVID-19.

V gene TRBV7-3 combines with J gene TRBJ1-1; D gene uncertain. The CDR3 is 13 residues long. Germline assignment: CDR1 SGHTA and CDR2 FQGTGA. V lost 3 bases, J lost 1 base, and 6 bases lay in between. CDR3 sequence reads: CASSFGRNTEAFF. DNA of the CDR3: TGTGCCAGCAGCTTCGGGAGGAACACTGAAGCTTTCTTT. The full variable domain, rest sourced from reference TRBV7-3 and TRBJ1-1, is GAGVSQTPSNKVTEKGKYVELRCDPISGHTALYWYRQSLGQGPEFLIYFQGTGAADDSGLPNDRFFAVRPEGSVSTLKIQRTERGDSAVYLCASSFGRNTEAFFGQGTRLTVV.

The chain uses TRBV28 and TRBJ2-5, with 8 bases identical to TRBD2. After removal of 2 bases from V and 4 bases from J, the junction contained 6 bases not matched to a gene. CDR3 length: 15 residues. Germline CDR1 MDHEN, CDR2 SYDVKM. The CDR3 coding sequence is TGTGCCAGCAGTTTAAAATACCTAGCGGGAGAGACCCAGTACTTC. It translates to CASSLKYLAGETQYF.

This chain joins TRBV3-1 (or the pseudogene TRBV3-2) and TRBJ2-1; D not resolved. The CDR3 consists of 13 residues. Trimming took off 3 bases at V and 4 bases at J, with 7 bases between the two ends. Germline CDR1 and CDR2: LGHDT and YNNKEL (reference sequence). CDR3 sequence (DNA): TGTGCCAGCAGCCAGCCGAGTTACAATGAGCAGTTCTTC. This encodes CASSQPSYNEQFF.

The rearrangement links TRBV24-1 to TRBJ2-1; tentative D call: TRBD2 (5 bases). The germline CDR1 and CDR2 sequences are KGHDR and SFDVKD. V was pared by 8 bases and J by 8 bases, with 12 bases between. This CDR3 comprises 12 residues. CDR3 DNA sequence: TGTGCCACCAATGGAGGCCGGGATGAGCAGTTCTTC. It translates to CATNGGRDEQFF.

The chain links TRBV2 to TRBJ1-1, with 8 bases matching TRBD1. CDR1 SNHLY and CDR2 FYNNEI come from the germline V gene. With V trimmed by 1 base and J by 5 bases, 3 bases remained unmatched. The CDR3 runs to 14 residues. CDR3 region: CASSEGTGRTEAFF. The DNA for the CDR3 is TGTGCCAGCAGTGAAGGGACAGGGCGTACTGAAGCTTTCTTT.

The V gene is TRBV18, the J gene TRBJ2-7, with D perhaps matching TRBD2 (6 bases). V lost 4 bases and J 6 bases, leaving 19 bases between the germline ends. Per germline, CDR1 KGHSH and CDR2 LQKENI. The CDR3 sequence is 15 residues long. The CDR3 loop reads CASSLPRGSLSEQYF. For the CDR3, the DNA is TGTGCCAGCTCACTCCCCCGGGGGTCCTTAAGCGAGCAGTACTTC.

This chain uses TRBV30 with TRBJ2-6; D ambiguous. Trimming pared 5 bases from V and 3 bases from J, leaving 8 bases between. The CDR3 covers 13 residues. Germline-derived CDR1 and CDR2 are GTSNPN and SVGIG (reference sequence). The CDR3 DNA reads as TGTGCCTGGGGGTTCGGTGGGGCCAACGTCCTGACTTTC. Its protein is CAWGFGGANVLTF.

The gene calls are TRBV30 and TRBJ1-1, with 9 bases lining up with TRBD1. Germline lookup yields CDR1 GTSNPN and CDR2 SVGIG (reference sequence). V lost 5 bases, J lost 3 bases, and 10 bases stayed unmatched. This CDR3 is 15 amino acids long. The DNA for the CDR3 is TGTGCCTGGGTACAAACAGGGGGCCTGGACACTGAAGCTTTCTTT. It specifies CAWVQTGGLDTEAFF.

The CDR3 DNA reads TGTGCCAGCAGCCGGTATTCCGGACAGTCAAATGAAAAACTGTTTTTT. It encodes CASSRYSGQSNEKLFF. V and J are TRBV7-8 and TRBJ1-4; D may be TRBD1 (6 bases). CDR3 length: 16 residues. Germline V gene sequence: CDR1 SGHVS, CDR2 FQNEAQ. The V end was cut by 5 bases, the J end by 5 bases, with 18 bases between.

CDR3 protein: CSVYYSTDTQYF. In nucleotides, the CDR3 is TGCAGCGTGTACTATAGCACAGATACGCAGTATTTT. This chain uses TRBV29-1 with TRBJ2-3; D uncertain. Germline CDR1 and CDR2: SQVTM and ANQGSEA. This CDR3 is 12 amino acids long. V was pared by 6 bases and J by 0 bases, with 7 bases between.

The CDR3 protein is CASSSANREGYGYTF. CDR3 sequence (DNA): TGTGCCAGCAGTTCCGCGAACAGGGAGGGCTATGGCTACACCTTC. The V call is TRBV28, the J call TRBJ1-2; D is possibly TRBD1 (6 bases). Germline CDR1 and CDR2: MDHEN and SYDVKM. The V gene lost 4 bases and the J gene lost 4 bases, with 16 bases spanning the gap. The CDR3 has 15 amino acids.

The chain employs TRBV30 and TRBJ1-4; 9 bases line up with TRBD1. This CDR3 is built from 13 residues. From germline, CDR1 is GTSNPN and CDR2 SVGIG (reference sequence). V trimming: 5 bases; J trimming: 7 bases; junction bases outside the gene matches: 5. This CDR3 is CAWSDRGGEKLFF. The CDR3 nucleotides are TGTGCCTGGTCCGACAGGGGGGGTGAAAAACTGTTTTTT.

The chain uses TRBV28 and TRBJ2-7, with 8 bases lining up with TRBD2. The trim removed 5 bases at V and 3 bases at J, leaving 15 bases unmatched. Germline V gene data show CDR1 as MDHEN and CDR2 as SYDVKM. The CDR3 loop spans 17 amino acids. The CDR3 DNA is TGTGCCAGCAGTCGGATTGGACTAGCTGGGACCCACTACGAGCAGTACTTC. Its translation is CASSRIGLAGTHYEQYF.

This chain links TRBV5-1 with TRBJ2-1, with 11 nucleotides matching TRBD1. Trimming at V came to 4 bases and at J to 6 bases, leaving 3 bases not matched to a gene. The germline V gene has CDR1 SGHRS and CDR2 YFSETQ. The CDR3 covers 14 residues. DNA of the CDR3: TGCGCCAGCAGCCCCGGACAGGGGGCCAATGAGCAGTTCTTC. Its protein product is CASSPGQGANEQFF. The full variable domain, with the rest looked up from reference TRBV5-1 and TRBJ2-1, is KAGVTQTPRYLIKTRGQQVTLSCSPISGHRSVSWYQQTPGQGLQFLFEYFSETQRNKGNFPGRFSGRQFSNSRSEMNVSTLELGDSALYLCASSPGQGANEQFFGPGTRLTVL.

This clone showed up just a few times. This chain connects TRBV30 to TRBJ1-5; D not resolved. Germline CDR1 reads GTSNPN; CDR2 reads SVGIG (reference sequence). Trimming cost V 8 bases and J 5 bases, with 13 bases left between them. The CDR3 consists of 12 residues. The chain's CDR3 is CAAETSDQPQHF. CDR3 coding DNA: TGTGCCGCTGAGACAAGTGATCAGCCCCAGCATTTT.

This clone showed up just once. The chain has TRBV7-8 and TRBJ2-3; 9 nucleotides match TRBD2. The CDR3 consists of 16 residues. Germline values: CDR1 SGHVS, CDR2 FQNEAQ. With 1 base clipped from V and 8 bases from J, the junction kept 10 bases outside the gene matches. Here the CDR3 DNA reads TGTGCCAGCAGCTTAGGGGGGACTAGCTCTTCGGGTACGCAGTATTTT. Its protein is CASSLGGTSSSGTQYF.

This chain connects TRBV2 to TRBJ2-3, with D possibly TRBD2 on 6 matching bases. The CDR3 extends over 17 amino acids. The germline V gene encodes CDR1 SNHLY and CDR2 FYNNEI. V lost 8 bases to trimming and J lost 0 bases, with 21 bases between them. CDR3: CASSPYGDLISTDTQYF. The CDR3 coding sequence is TGTGCCAGCTCACCCTACGGGGACTTAATTAGCACAGATACGCAGTATTTT.

This chain links TRBV7-2 with TRBJ2-3; 7 positions agree with TRBD2. This CDR3 contains 15 residues. Germline loops: CDR1 SGHTA, CDR2 FQGNSA. Germline trimming cut 1 base from V and 2 bases from J; bases unmatched to any gene: 3. CDR3: CASSLERLATDTQYF. Here the CDR3 DNA reads TGTGCCAGCAGCTTAGAACGACTAGCCACAGATACGCAGTATTTT. Variable domain in full (rest from reference TRBV7-2 and TRBJ2-3): GAGVSQSPSNKVTEKGKDVELRCDPISGHTALYWYRQSLGQGLEFLIYFQGNSAPDKSGLPSDRFSAERTGGSVSTLTIQRTQQEDSAVYLCASSLERLATDTQYFGPGTRLTVL.